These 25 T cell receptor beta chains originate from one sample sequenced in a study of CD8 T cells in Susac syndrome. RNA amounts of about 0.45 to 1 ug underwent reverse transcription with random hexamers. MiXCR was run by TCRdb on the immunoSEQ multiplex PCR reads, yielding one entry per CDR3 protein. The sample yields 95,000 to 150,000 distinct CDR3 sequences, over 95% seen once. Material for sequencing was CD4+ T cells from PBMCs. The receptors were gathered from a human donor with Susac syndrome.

This CDR3 reads CASSPQIDTEAFF. CDR3 sequence (DNA): TGTGCCAGCAGCCCGCAGATAGACACTGAAGCTTTCTTT. The chain combines TRBV7-8 with TRBJ1-1; no definite D call. This CDR3 region has 13 residues. V was clipped by 5 bases and J by 3 bases, with 10 bases between them. The germline gives CDR1 SGHVS, CDR2 FQNEAQ. Full variable domain (rest looked up from reference TRBV7-8 and TRBJ1-1): GAGVSQSPRYKVAKRGQDVALRCDPISGHVSLFWYQQALGQGPEFLTYFQNEAQLDKSGLPSDRFFAERPEGSVSTLKIQRTQQEDSAVYLCASSPQIDTEAFFGQGTRLTVV.

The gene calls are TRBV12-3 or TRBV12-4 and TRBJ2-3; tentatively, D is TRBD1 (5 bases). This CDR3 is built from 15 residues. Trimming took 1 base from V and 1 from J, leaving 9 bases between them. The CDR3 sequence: CASSLGGAGTDTQYF. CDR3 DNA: TGTGCCAGCAGTTTAGGGGGCGCTGGCACAGATACGCAGTATTTT.

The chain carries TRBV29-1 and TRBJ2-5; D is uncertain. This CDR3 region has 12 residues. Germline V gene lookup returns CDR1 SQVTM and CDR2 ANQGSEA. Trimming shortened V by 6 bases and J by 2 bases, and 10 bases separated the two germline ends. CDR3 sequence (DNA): TGCAGCGTACGGGTGGGGCAAGAGACCCAGTACTTC. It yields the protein CSVRVGQETQYF.

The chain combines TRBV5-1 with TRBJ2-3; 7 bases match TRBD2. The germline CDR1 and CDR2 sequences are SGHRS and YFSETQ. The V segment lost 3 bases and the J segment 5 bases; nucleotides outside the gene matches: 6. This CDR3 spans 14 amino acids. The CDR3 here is CASSWGGVKDTQYF. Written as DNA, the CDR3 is TGCGCCAGCAGCTGGGGGGGGGTCAAAGATACGCAGTATTTT.

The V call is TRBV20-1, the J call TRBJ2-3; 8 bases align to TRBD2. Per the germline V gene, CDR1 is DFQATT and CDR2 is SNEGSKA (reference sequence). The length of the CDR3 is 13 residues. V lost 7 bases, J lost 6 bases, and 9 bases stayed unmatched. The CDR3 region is CSVPSGLGDTQYF. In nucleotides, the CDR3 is TGCAGTGTCCCTAGCGGGCTGGGGGATACGCAGTATTTT.

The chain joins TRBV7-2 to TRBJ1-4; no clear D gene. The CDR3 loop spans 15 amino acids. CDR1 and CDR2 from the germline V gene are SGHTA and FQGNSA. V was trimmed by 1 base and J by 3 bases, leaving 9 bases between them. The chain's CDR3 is CASSLGRPPNEKLFF. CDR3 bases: TGTGCCAGCAGCTTAGGACGGCCTCCTAATGAAAAACTGTTTTTT.

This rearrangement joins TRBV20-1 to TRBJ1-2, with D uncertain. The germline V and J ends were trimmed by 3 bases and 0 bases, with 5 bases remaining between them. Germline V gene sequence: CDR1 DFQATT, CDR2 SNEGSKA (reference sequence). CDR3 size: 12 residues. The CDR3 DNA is TGCAGTGCTAGTGATACTAACTATGGCTACACCTTC. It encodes CSASDTNYGYTF.

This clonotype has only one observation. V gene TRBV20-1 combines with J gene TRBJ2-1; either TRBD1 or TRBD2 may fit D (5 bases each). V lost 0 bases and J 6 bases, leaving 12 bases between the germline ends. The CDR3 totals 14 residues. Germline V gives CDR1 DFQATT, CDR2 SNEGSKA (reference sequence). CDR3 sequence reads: CSAREGRPVNEQFF. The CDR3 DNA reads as TGCAGTGCTAGAGAGGGACGCCCTGTCAATGAGCAGTTCTTC.

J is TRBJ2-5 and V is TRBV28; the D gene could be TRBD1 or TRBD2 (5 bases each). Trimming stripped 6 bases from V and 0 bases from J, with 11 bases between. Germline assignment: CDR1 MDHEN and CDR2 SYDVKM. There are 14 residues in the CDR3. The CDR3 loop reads CASSRGWDQETQYF. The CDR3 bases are TGTGCCAGCAGCCGGGGCTGGGACCAAGAGACCCAGTACTTC.

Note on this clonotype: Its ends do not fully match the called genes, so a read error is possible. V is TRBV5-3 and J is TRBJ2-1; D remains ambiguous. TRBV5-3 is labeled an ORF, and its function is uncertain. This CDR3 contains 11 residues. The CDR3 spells CLDGPYNEQFF. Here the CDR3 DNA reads TGCCTCGACGGACCCTACAATGAGCAGTTCTTC.

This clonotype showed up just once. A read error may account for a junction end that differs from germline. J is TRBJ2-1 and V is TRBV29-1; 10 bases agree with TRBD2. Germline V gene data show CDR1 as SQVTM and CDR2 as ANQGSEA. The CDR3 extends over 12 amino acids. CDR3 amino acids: CSVGASGRYVLF. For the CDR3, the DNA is TGCAGCGTTGGGGCTAGCGGGAGATATGTCCTCTTC.

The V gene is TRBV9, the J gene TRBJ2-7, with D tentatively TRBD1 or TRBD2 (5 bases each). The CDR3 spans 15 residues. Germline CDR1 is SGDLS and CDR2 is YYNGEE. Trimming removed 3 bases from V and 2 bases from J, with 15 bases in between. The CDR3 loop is CASSAGAPNAYEQYF. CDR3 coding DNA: TGTGCCAGCAGCGCCGGGGCCCCGAATGCCTACGAGCAGTACTTC.

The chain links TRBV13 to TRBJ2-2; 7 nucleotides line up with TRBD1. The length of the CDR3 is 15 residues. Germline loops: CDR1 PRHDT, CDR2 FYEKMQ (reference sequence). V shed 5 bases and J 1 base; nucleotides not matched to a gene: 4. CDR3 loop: CASSPRTGNTGELFF. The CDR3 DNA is TGTGCCAGCAGCCCGCGGACAGGGAACACCGGGGAGCTGTTTTTT.

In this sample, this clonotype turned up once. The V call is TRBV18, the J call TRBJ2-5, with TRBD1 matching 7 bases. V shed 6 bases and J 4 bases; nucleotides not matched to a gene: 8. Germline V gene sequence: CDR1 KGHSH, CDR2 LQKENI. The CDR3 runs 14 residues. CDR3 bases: TGTGCCAGCTCGCCAGACAGGGTAGCAGAGACCCAGTACTTC. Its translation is CASSPDRVAETQYF.

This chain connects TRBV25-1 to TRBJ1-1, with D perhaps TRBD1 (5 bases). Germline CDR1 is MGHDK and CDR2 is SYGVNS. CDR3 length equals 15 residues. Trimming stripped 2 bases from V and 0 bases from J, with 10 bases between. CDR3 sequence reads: CASSESGTMNTEAFF. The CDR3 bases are TGTGCCAGCAGTGAAAGTGGGACTATGAACACTGAAGCTTTCTTT.

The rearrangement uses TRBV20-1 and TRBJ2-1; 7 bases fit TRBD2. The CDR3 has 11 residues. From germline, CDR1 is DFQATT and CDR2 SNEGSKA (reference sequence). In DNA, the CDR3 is TGCATACCCGGCTACGGGAGGGAGCAGTTCTTC. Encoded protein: CIPGYGREQFF.

CDR3: CAWTLLAGAHNEQFF. The CDR3 DNA reads as TGTGCCTGGACCCTTCTAGCGGGCGCCCACAATGAGCAGTTCTTC. The gene calls are TRBV30 and TRBJ2-1, with TRBD2 matching over 8 bases. The CDR3 is made up of 15 amino acids. Trimming cost V 4 bases and J 5 bases; bases outside gene matches: 10. Germline loops: CDR1 GTSNPN, CDR2 SVGIG (reference sequence).

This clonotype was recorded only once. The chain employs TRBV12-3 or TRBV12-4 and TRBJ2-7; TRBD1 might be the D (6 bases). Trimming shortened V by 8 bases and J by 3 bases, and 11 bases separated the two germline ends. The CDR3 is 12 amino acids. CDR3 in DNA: TGTGCCAGCGGCCGGGACAACTACGAGCAGTACTTC. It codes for CASGRDNYEQYF.

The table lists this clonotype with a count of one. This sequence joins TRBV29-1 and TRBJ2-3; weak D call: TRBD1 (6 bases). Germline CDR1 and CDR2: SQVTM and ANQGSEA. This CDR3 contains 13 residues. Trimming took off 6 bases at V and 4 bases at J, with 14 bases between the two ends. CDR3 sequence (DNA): TGCAGCGTCAGGGCAGGGGCGTCAGATACGCAGTATTTT. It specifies CSVRAGASDTQYF.

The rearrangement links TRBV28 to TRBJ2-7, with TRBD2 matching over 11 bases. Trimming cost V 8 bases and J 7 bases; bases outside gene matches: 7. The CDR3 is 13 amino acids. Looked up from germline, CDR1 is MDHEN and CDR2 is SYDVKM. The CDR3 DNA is TGTGCCAGCTGGACTAGCGGGCAGAGGGAGCAGTACTTC. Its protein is CASWTSGQREQYF.

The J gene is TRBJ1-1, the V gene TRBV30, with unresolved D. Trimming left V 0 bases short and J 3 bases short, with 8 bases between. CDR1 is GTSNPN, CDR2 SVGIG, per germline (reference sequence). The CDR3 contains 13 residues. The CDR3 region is CAWSVVQYTEAFF. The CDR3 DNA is TGTGCCTGGAGTGTGGTACAGTACACTGAAGCTTTCTTT.

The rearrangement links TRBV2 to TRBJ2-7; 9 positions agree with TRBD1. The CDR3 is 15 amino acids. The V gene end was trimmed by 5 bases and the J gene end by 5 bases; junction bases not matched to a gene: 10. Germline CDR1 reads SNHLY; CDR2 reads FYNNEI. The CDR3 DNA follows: TGTGCCAGCAGTTCCTGGACAGGGGCAGTCAACGAGCAGTACTTC. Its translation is CASSSWTGAVNEQYF.

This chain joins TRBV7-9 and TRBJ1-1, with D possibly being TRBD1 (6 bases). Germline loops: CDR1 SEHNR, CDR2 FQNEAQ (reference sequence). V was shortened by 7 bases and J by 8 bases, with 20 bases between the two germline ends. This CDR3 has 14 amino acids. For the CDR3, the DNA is TGTGCCAGCAAATACAGGGCCACGGTATCCGAAGCTTTCTTT. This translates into CASKYRATVSEAFF.

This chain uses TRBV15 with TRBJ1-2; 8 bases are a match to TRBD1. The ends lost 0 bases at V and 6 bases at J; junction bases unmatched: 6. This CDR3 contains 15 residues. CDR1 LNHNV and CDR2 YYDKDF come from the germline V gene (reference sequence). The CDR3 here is CATSREAGGKDGYTF. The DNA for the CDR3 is TGTGCCACCAGCAGAGAGGCAGGGGGCAAGGATGGCTACACCTTC. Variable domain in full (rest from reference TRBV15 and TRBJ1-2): DAMVIQNPRYQVTQFGKPVTLSCSQTLNHNVMYWYQQKSSQAPKLLFHYYDKDFNNEADTPDNFQSRRPNTSFCFLDIRSPGLGDTAMYLCATSREAGGKDGYTFGSGTRLTVV.

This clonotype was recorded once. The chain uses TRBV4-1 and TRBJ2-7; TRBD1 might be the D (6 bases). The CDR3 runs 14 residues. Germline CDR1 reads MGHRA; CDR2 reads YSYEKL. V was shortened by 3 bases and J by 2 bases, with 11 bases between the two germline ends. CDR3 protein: CASSHGTRAYEQYF. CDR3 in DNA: TGCGCCAGCAGCCACGGGACACGCGCCTACGAGCAGTACTTC.